The following is a TCR beta chain sequence with its context. This clonotype occurred many times. Its specific antigen is unknown. One base away there is no much larger clone; base qualities are not given. Taken from the germline V gene (reference sequence), the CDR1 and CDR2 loops are LNHDA and SQIVND. V ends up 6 bases short and J 6 bases short, with an unmatched junction base count of 17. Measured from the cysteine to the phenylalanine, the CDR3 is 17 residues long. Only CDR3 DNA is held: 51 bases, read in frame from base 1. The source of the sample is a study of T cell repertoires in cytomegalovirus infection (dated by TCRdb to between 2018 and 2021). In the study overall: Donor HLA type was relevant to the analysis, as public TCR beta signatures indicated carriage of CMV infection together with the matching HLA type. Findings and caveats that apply to the study as a whole: The ex vivo response was dominated by HLA-C-restricted CMV-specific TCR beta clonotypes, which also provided the single most frequent clonotype in two of eight donors. In both this cohort and an independent roughly 350-donor cohort, the cumulative frequency of public TCR beta family members distinguished carriers of CMV infection plus the relevant HLA type.

Sequencer: Illumina HiSeq 1500. The raw public reads went through TCRdb reprocessing: fastp at Q25, MiXCR clone calling, in-frame beta chains kept. Each CDR3 protein gets just one entry, which takes the most common genes and DNA from the rows behind it. In all, the sample holds about 210,000 distinct CDR3 sequences, and about 7% of those were seen once. The top ten constitute 5.5% to 6.5% of the sample. This TCR derives from a human donor in good health (CMV status not recorded). Some clones in this sample may be carry-over from other donors' samples. Sequencing was performed on PBMCs. Recombination joined TRBV19 with TRBJ1-1, with 9 middle bases fitting TRBD1. The CDR3 loop reads CASRPGSYRGHHPEAFF. The DNA sequence reads TGTGCCAGTAGGCCGGGGTCCTACAGGGGGCATCATCCTGAAGCTTTCTTT.